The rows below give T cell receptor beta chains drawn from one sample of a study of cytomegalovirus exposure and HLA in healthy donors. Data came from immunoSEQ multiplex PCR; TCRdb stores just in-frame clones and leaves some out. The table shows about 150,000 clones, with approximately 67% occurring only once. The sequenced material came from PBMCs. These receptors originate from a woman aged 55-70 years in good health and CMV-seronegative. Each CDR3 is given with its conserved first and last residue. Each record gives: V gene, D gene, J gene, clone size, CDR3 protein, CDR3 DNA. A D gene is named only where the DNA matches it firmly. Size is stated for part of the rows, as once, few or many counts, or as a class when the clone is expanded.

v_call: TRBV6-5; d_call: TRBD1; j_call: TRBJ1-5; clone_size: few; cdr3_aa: CASQTGGSDQPQHF; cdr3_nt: TGTGCCAGCCAAACAGGGGGTTCGGATCAGCCCCAGCATTTT
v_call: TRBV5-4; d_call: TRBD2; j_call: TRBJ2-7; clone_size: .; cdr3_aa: CASSTTSGRAFYEQYF; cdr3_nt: TGTGCCAGCAGCACGACTAGCGGGAGGGCCTTCTACGAGCAGTACTTC
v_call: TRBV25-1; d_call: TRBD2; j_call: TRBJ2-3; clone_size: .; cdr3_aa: CASSGTSGGRGDTQYF; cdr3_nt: TGTGCCAGCAGTGGGACTAGCGGGGGGCGGGGGGATACACAGTATTTT
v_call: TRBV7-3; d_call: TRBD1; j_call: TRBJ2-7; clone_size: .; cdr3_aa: CASSPGQGAYEQYF; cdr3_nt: TGTGCCAGCAGCCCAGGACAGGGGGCGTACGAGCAGTACTTC
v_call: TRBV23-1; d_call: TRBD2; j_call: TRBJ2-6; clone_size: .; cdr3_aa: CASSQTSGGASGANVLTF; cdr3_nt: TGCGCCAGCAGTCAGACTAGCGGGGGGGCCTCTGGGGCCAACGTCCTGACTTTC
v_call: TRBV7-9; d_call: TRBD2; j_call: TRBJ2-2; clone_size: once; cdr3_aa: CASSRGTSGSAGELFF; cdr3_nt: TGTGCCAGCAGCCGAGGGACTAGCGGGAGTGCCGGGGAGCTGTTTTTT
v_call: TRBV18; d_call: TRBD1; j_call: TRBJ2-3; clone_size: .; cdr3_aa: CASSPISTGGKSTDTQYF; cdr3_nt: TGTGCCAGCTCACCAATATCGACAGGGGGCAAAAGCACAGATACGCAGTATTTT
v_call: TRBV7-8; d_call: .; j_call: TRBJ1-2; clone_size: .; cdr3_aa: CASSLALEPLYGYTF; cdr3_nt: TGTGCCAGCAGCTTAGCGCTGGAGCCTTTATATGGCTACACCTTC
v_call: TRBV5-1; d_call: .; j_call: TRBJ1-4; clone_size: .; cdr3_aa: CASSGALGEKLFF; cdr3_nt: TGCGCCAGCAGTGGGGCGCTTGGTGAAAAACTGTTTTTT
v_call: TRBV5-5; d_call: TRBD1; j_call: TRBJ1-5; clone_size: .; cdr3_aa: CASSMRFRDRVVSNQPQHF; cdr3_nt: TGTGCCAGCAGTATGAGGTTCCGCGACAGGGTTGTATCTAATCAGCCCCAGCATTTT
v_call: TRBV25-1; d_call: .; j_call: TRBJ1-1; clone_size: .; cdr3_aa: CASRATEAFF; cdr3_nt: TGTGCCAGCAGGGCCACTGAAGCTTTCTTT